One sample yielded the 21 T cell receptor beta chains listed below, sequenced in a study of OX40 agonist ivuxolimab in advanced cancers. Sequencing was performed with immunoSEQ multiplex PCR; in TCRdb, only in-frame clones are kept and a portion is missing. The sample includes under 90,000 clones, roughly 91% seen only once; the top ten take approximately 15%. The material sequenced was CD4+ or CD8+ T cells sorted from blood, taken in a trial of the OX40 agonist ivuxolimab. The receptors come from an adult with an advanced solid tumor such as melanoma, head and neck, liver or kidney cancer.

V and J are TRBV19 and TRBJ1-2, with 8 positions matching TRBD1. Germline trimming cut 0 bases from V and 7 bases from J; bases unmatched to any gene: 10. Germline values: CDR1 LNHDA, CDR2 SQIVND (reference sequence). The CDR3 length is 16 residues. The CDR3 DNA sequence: TGTGCCAGTAGTATAGATCCACGGACAGGGCTCTTTGGCTACACCTTC. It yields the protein CASSIDPRTGLFGYTF.

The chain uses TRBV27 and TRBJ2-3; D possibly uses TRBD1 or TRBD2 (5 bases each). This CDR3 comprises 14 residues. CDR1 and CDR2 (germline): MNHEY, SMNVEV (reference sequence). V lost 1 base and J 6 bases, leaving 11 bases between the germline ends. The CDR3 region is CASSLWGPRDTQYF. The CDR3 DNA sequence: TGTGCCAGCAGTTTATGGGGACCCCGGGATACGCAGTATTTT.

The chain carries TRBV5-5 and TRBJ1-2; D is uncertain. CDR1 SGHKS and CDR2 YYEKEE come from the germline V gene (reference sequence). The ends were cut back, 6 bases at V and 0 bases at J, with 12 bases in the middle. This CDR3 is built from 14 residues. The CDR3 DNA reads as TGTGCCAGCACCATCGATCAGGCTAACTATGGCTACACCTTC. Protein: CASTIDQANYGYTF.

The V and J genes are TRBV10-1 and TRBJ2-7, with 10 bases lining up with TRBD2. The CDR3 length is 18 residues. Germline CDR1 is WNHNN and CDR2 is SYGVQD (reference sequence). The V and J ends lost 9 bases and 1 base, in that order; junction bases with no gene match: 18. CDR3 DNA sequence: TGCGCCAGTCCCCGGGATAGCGGGAGGTCTGTAACATCCTACGAGCAGTACTTC. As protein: CASPRDSGRSVTSYEQYF.

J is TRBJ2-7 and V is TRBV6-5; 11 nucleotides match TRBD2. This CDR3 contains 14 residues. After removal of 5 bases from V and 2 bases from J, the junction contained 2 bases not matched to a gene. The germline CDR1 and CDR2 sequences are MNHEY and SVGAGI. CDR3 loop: CASSPGLAAYEQYF. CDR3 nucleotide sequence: TGTGCCAGCAGTCCGGGACTAGCGGCCTACGAGCAGTACTTC.

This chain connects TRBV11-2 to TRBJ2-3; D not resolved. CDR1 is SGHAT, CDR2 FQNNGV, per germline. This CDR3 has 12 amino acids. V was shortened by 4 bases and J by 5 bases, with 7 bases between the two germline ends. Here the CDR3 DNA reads TGTGCCAGCAGCTCGGTAGGAGATACGCAGTATTTT. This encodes CASSSVGDTQYF.

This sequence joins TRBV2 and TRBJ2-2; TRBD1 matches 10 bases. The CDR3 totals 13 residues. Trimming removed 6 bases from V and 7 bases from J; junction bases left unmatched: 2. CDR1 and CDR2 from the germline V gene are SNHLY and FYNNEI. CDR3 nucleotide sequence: TGTGCCAGCAGGGGACAGGGGATCGGGGAGCTGTTTTTT. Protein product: CASRGQGIGELFF. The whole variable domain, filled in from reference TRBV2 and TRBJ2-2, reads EPEVTQTPSHQVTQMGQEVILRCVPISNHLYFYWYRQILGQKVEFLVSFYNNEISEKSEIFDDQFSVERPDGSNFTLKIRSTKLEDSAMYFCASRGQGIGELFFGEGSRLTVL.

CDR3: CASSSYGATNEKLFF. The CDR3 region has the DNA TGCGCCAGCAGCTCGTATGGGGCTACTAATGAAAAACTGTTTTTT. V usage is TRBV5-1 and J usage is TRBJ1-4; D is possibly TRBD1 (5 bases). There are 15 residues in the CDR3. CDR1 is SGHRS and CDR2 is YFSETQ in the germline V gene. The V gene lost 3 bases and the J gene lost 2 bases, with 11 bases spanning the gap.

CDR3 loop: CASSLGTGTYEQYF. The DNA of the CDR3 is TGTGCCAGCAGCTTGGGGACAGGGACCTACGAGCAGTACTTC. V gene TRBV5-6 combines with J gene TRBJ2-7; 8 bases map to TRBD1. Trimming took 0 bases from V and 2 from J; bases not matched to a gene: 1. This CDR3 spans 14 amino acids. The germline gives CDR1 SGHDT, CDR2 YYEEEE.

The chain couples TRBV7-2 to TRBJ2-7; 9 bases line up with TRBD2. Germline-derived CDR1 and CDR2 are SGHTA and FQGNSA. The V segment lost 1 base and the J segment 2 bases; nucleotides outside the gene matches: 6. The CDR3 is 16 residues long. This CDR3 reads CASSLGFGGGAYEQYF. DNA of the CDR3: TGTGCCAGCAGCTTAGGATTCGGCGGGGGGGCCTACGAGCAGTACTTC.

The DNA of the CDR3 is TGCGCCAGCAGCCAAACTAGCGGGGGCGGCACAGATACGCAGTATTTT. Translating it yields CASSQTSGGGTDTQYF. This chain connects TRBV4-1 to TRBJ2-3, with 11 nucleotides matching TRBD2. Germline CDR1 is MGHRA and CDR2 is YSYEKL. CDR3 length equals 16 residues. V dropped 2 bases and J dropped 1; count of bases not matched to a gene: 2.

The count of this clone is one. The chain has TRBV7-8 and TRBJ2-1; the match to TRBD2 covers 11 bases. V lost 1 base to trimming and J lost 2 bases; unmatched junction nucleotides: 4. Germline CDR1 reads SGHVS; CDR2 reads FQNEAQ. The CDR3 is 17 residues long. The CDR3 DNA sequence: TGTGCCAGCAGCTTAGGGCCTAGCGGGAGGACCTACAATGAGCAGTTCTTC. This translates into CASSLGPSGRTYNEQFF.

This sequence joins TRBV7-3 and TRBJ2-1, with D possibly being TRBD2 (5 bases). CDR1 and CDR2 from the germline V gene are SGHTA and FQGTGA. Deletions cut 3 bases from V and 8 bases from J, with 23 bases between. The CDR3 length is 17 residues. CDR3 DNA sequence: TGTGCCAGCAGCTTTGCCGTACCGGGGTCCGGTTGGGATGAGCAGTTCTTC. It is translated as CASSFAVPGSGWDEQFF.

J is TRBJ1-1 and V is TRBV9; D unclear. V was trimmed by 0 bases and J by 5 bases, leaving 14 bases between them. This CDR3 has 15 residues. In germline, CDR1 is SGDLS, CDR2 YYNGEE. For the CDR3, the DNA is TGTGCCAGCAGCGTAGGGTGGAGGGATGGAACTGAAGCTTTCTTT. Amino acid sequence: CASSVGWRDGTEAFF.

CDR3 sequence reads: CASSSGLPLNYGYTF. Written as DNA, the CDR3 is TGTGCCAGCAGCTCCGGGTTGCCCCTTAACTATGGCTACACCTTC. V gene TRBV5-8 combines with J gene TRBJ1-2, with D unclear. Trimming took off 3 bases at V and 1 base at J, with 13 bases between the two ends. The germline V gene has CDR1 SGHTS and CDR2 YDEGEE. This CDR3 is 15 amino acids long.

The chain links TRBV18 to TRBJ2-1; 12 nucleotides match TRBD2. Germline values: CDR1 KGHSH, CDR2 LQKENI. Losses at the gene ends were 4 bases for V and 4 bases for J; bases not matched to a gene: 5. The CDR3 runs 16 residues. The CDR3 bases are TGTGCCAGCTCACGAGGACTAGCGGGAACTTACAATGAGCAGTTCTTC. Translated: CASSRGLAGTYNEQFF.

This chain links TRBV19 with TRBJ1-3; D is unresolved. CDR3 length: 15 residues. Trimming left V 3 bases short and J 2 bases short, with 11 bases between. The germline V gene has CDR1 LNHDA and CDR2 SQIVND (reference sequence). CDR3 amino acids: CASSIGPAAGNTIYF. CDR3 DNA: TGTGCCAGTAGTATCGGGCCAGCCGCTGGAAACACCATATATTTT. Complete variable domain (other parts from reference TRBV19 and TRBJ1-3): DGGITQSPKYLFRKEGQNVTLSCEQNLNHDAMYWYRQDPGQGLRLIYYSQIVNDFQKGDIAEGYSVSREKKESFPLTVTSAQKNPTAFYLCASSIGPAAGNTIYFGEGSWLTVV.

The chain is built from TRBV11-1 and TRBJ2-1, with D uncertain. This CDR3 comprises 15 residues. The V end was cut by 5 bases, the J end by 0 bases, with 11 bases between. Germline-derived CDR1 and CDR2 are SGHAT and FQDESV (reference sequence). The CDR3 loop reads CASSTDVTSYNEQFF. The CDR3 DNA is TGTGCCAGCAGCACCGACGTGACCTCCTACAATGAGCAGTTCTTC.

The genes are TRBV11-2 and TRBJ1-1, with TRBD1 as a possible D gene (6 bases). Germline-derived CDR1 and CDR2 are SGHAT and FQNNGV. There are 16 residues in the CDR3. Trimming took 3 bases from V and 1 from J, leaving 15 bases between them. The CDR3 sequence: CASSFTGRAGNTEAFF. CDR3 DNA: TGTGCCAGCAGCTTCACAGGGAGGGCAGGGAACACTGAAGCTTTCTTT.

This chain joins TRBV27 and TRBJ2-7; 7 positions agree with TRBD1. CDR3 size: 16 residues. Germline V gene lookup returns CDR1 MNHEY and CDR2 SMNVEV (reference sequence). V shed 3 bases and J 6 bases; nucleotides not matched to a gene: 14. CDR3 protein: CASSFPNPQGLFEQYF. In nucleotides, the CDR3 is TGTGCCAGCAGTTTCCCGAACCCACAGGGGCTGTTCGAGCAGTACTTC.

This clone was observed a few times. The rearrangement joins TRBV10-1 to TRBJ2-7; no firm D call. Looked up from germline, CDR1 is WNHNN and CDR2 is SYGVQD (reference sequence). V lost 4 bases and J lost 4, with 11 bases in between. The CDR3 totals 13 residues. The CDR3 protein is CASSGGPRYEQYF. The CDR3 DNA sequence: TGCGCCAGCAGTGGCGGACCCCGATACGAGCAGTACTTC.